A selection of T cell receptor beta chains follows, all from one sample in a study of cytomegalovirus exposure and HLA in healthy donors. Only in-frame clones appear in the TCRdb table, and some are missing; sequencing was by immunoSEQ multiplex PCR. The repertoire consists of approximately 140,000 clones, with roughly 79% occurring once and the leading ten covering approximately 1.6%. Sample: PBMCs. The receptors come from a woman aged 18-29 years in good health and CMV-seronegative. Each CDR3 is given with its conserved first and last residue. Each record gives: V gene, clone size, J gene, D gene, CDR3 DNA, CDR3 protein. The D gene is left open where the match is weak. The size field is filled for only some rows; it gives once, few, many or a size class.

v_gene: TRBV5-1; abundance: -; j_gene: TRBJ2-1; d_gene: TRBD2; CDR3nt: TGCGCCAGCAGCTTGGGCGGGAGTCTCCACAATGAGCAGTTCTTC; CDR3aa: CASSLGGSLHNEQFF
v_gene: TRBV2; abundance: -; j_gene: TRBJ1-5; d_gene: -; CDR3nt: TGTGCCAGCAGCGTGGCGGCCTTAGGCAATCAGCCCCAGCATTTT; CDR3aa: CASSVAALGNQPQHF
v_gene: TRBV2; abundance: few; j_gene: TRBJ2-5; d_gene: TRBD1; CDR3nt: TGTGCCAGCAGACAGGGGGGAGCAGAGACCCAGTACTTC; CDR3aa: CASRQGGAETQYF
v_gene: TRBV30; abundance: -; j_gene: TRBJ1-2; d_gene: -; CDR3nt: TGTGCCTGGAGTCCGGGCTATGGCTACACCTTC; CDR3aa: CAWSPGYGYTF
v_gene: TRBV5-1; abundance: -; j_gene: TRBJ2-7; d_gene: TRBD1; CDR3nt: TGCGCCAGCAGCTGGGGGGACAGGGGCGAGCAGTACTTC; CDR3aa: CASSWGDRGEQYF
v_gene: TRBV18; abundance: -; j_gene: TRBJ2-2; d_gene: -; CDR3nt: TGTGCCAGCTCACCACGAGGGCCTAACACCGGGGAGCTGTTTTTT; CDR3aa: CASSPRGPNTGELFF
v_gene: TRBV7-9; abundance: -; j_gene: TRBJ2-1; d_gene: TRBD2; CDR3nt: TGTGCCAGCAAGGCGGGAGGACCCTACAATGAGCAGTTCTTC; CDR3aa: CASKAGGPYNEQFF
v_gene: TRBV19; abundance: -; j_gene: TRBJ2-5; d_gene: -; CDR3nt: TGTGCCAGTAGTTCGGGGAGACACCAAGAGACCCAGTACTTC; CDR3aa: CASSSGRHQETQYF
v_gene: TRBV29-1; abundance: -; j_gene: TRBJ2-5; d_gene: -; CDR3nt: TGCAGCGTCGACTATCAAGAGACCCAGTACTTC; CDR3aa: CSVDYQETQYF
v_gene: TRBV19; abundance: -; j_gene: TRBJ1-5; d_gene: -; CDR3nt: TGTGCCAGTAGTCCGGACTCGAATCAGCCCCAGCATTTT; CDR3aa: CASSPDSNQPQHF
v_gene: TRBV5-1; abundance: once; j_gene: TRBJ1-1; d_gene: TRBD1; CDR3nt: TGCGCCAGCAGCTCCCCGCCGGACAGGGGGTACACTGAAGCTTTCTTT; CDR3aa: CASSSPPDRGYTEAFF
v_gene: TRBV15; abundance: -; j_gene: TRBJ2-5; d_gene: TRBD2; CDR3nt: TGTGCCACCAGCACCCTGGGGCGTGGCGGGAGTCACAAAGAGACCCAGTACTTC; CDR3aa: CATSTLGRGGSHKETQYF
v_gene: TRBV7-9; abundance: -; j_gene: TRBJ2-7; d_gene: -; CDR3nt: TGTGCCAGCAGCCGCTCTAGTCCTTACGACTACGAGCAGTACTTC; CDR3aa: CASSRSSPYDYEQYF
v_gene: TRBV6-1; abundance: -; j_gene: TRBJ2-1; d_gene: TRBD1; CDR3nt: TGTGCCAGCAGTGTCACAGGGGGCTCCTACAATGAGCAGTTCTTC; CDR3aa: CASSVTGGSYNEQFF
v_gene: TRBV5-1; abundance: -; j_gene: TRBJ1-4; d_gene: -; CDR3nt: TGCGCCAGCAGCTTAACAGGTTCTAATGAAAAACTGTTTTTT; CDR3aa: CASSLTGSNEKLFF
v_gene: TRBV6-6; abundance: -; j_gene: TRBJ2-5; d_gene: -; CDR3nt: TGTGCCAGCAGTTCCGGTGATTTGGAGACCCAGTACTTC; CDR3aa: CASSSGDLETQYF
v_gene: TRBV5-1; abundance: -; j_gene: TRBJ2-5; d_gene: TRBD2; CDR3nt: TGCGCCAGCAGCCCCAGTCCCGGGAGGGGACAAGAGACCCAGTACTTC; CDR3aa: CASSPSPGRGQETQYF
v_gene: TRBV2; abundance: -; j_gene: TRBJ2-7; d_gene: TRBD1; CDR3nt: TGTGCCAGCAGTGAGACAGGGGGAAACTACGAGCAGTACTTC; CDR3aa: CASSETGGNYEQYF